This is a list of T cell receptor beta chains from one sample in a study of cytomegalovirus exposure and HLA in healthy donors. The assay was immunoSEQ multiplex PCR, and TCRdb's table has in-frame clones only and misses some. The table lists 200,000 to 300,000 clones, 75% to 90% of them singletons. Sequenced sample: PBMCs. These receptors all stem from a woman in her 30s in good health and CMV-seropositive. The CDR3 runs from the conserved cysteine through the conserved F or W. Fields, in order: V gene, J gene, clone size, D gene, CDR3 protein, CDR3 DNA. The D gene is left open where the match is weak. Size is stated for part of the rows, as once, few or many counts, or as a class when the clone is expanded.

v_call: TRBV7-6; j_call: TRBJ2-2; clone_size: NA; d_call: TRBD2; cdr3_aa: CASSYGLAGEGELFF; cdr3_nt: TGTGCCAGCAGCTACGGACTAGCGGGAGAAGGGGAGCTGTTTTTT
v_call: TRBV29-1; j_call: TRBJ1-5; clone_size: NA; d_call: TRBD1; cdr3_aa: CSVGSGGWGQPQHF; cdr3_nt: TGCAGCGTTGGGTCAGGGGGCTGGGGGCAGCCCCAGCATTTT
v_call: TRBV29-1; j_call: TRBJ2-2; clone_size: NA; d_call: TRBD1; cdr3_aa: CSVVQGAMAGELFF; cdr3_nt: TGCAGCGTTGTCCAGGGGGCAATGGCCGGGGAGCTGTTTTTT
v_call: TRBV15; j_call: TRBJ2-7; clone_size: NA; d_call: NA; cdr3_aa: CATSRDLLVFSGLVSEQYF; cdr3_nt: TGTGCCACCAGCAGAGATCTATTAGTGTTTTCGGGACTTGTGAGCGAGCAGTACTTC
v_call: TRBV5-1; j_call: TRBJ2-1; clone_size: once; d_call: TRBD2; cdr3_aa: CASSLGTSGRNNEQFF; cdr3_nt: TGCGCCAGCAGCTTGGGGACTAGCGGGAGGAACAATGAGCAGTTCTTC
v_call: TRBV6-4; j_call: TRBJ2-7; clone_size: NA; d_call: TRBD2; cdr3_aa: CASSVTAGVGYEQYF; cdr3_nt: TGTGCCAGCAGTGTTACAGCGGGAGTGGGATACGAGCAGTACTTC
v_call: TRBV27; j_call: TRBJ2-7; clone_size: NA; d_call: NA; cdr3_aa: CASSAAPYEQYF; cdr3_nt: TGTGCCAGCAGTGCCGCGCCCTACGAGCAGTACTTC
v_call: TRBV29-1; j_call: TRBJ2-1; clone_size: NA; d_call: NA; cdr3_aa: CTIPGEIRDEQFF; cdr3_nt: TGCACCATTCCGGGGGAGATCCGCGATGAGCAGTTCTTC
v_call: TRBV30; j_call: TRBJ1-4; clone_size: NA; d_call: TRBD1; cdr3_aa: CAWSERTGPVEKLFF; cdr3_nt: TGTGCCTGGAGTGAGCGGACAGGCCCCGTTGAAAAACTGTTTTTT
v_call: TRBV2; j_call: TRBJ2-1; clone_size: NA; d_call: NA; cdr3_aa: CASIPDFREQFF; cdr3_nt: TGTGCCAGCATTCCGGACTTCCGGGAGCAGTTCTTC
v_call: TRBV29-1; j_call: TRBJ1-1; clone_size: NA; d_call: NA; cdr3_aa: CSVESHRTFLNTEAFF; cdr3_nt: TGCAGCGTTGAATCACATAGGACATTTCTCAACACTGAAGCTTTCTTT
v_call: TRBV11-3; j_call: TRBJ2-7; clone_size: NA; d_call: NA; cdr3_aa: CASSSGPAWGEQYF; cdr3_nt: TGTGCCAGCAGCTCAGGGCCCGCCTGGGGCGAGCAGTACTTC
v_call: TRBV5-4; j_call: TRBJ1-1; clone_size: NA; d_call: NA; cdr3_aa: CASSLSFSGGRNTEAFF; cdr3_nt: TGTGCCAGCAGCTTGAGTTTTAGCGGAGGGAGGAACACTGAAGCTTTCTTT
v_call: TRBV15; j_call: TRBJ2-3; clone_size: NA; d_call: NA; cdr3_aa: CATSRDLLGGTDTQYF; cdr3_nt: TGTGCCACCAGCAGAGATTTGCTAGGCGGCACAGATACGCAGTATTTT
v_call: TRBV6-6; j_call: TRBJ1-2; clone_size: NA; d_call: NA; cdr3_aa: CASSYSRGSGHGYTF; cdr3_nt: TGTGCCAGCAGTTACTCACGGGGATCGGGCCATGGCTACACCTTC
v_call: TRBV6-6; j_call: TRBJ1-2; clone_size: NA; d_call: TRBD1; cdr3_aa: CASSQQGSYGYTF; cdr3_nt: TGTGCCAGCAGCCAACAGGGGTCATATGGCTACACCTTC
v_call: TRBV11-2; j_call: TRBJ1-1; clone_size: NA; d_call: NA; cdr3_aa: CASSPVTGQQAFF; cdr3_nt: TGTGCCAGCAGCCCAGTGACCGGACAGCAAGCTTTCTTT
v_call: TRBV18; j_call: TRBJ1-5; clone_size: NA; d_call: NA; cdr3_aa: CASSPLPGGPGFNQPQHF; cdr3_nt: TGTGCCAGCTCACCTCTCCCCGGGGGTCCCGGCTTCAATCAGCCCCAGCATTTT
v_call: TRBV2; j_call: TRBJ2-1; clone_size: few; d_call: NA; cdr3_aa: CASRLSGSRQFF; cdr3_nt: TGTGCCAGCAGATTAAGCGGGTCACGGCAGTTCTTC
v_call: TRBV25-1; j_call: TRBJ2-3; clone_size: NA; d_call: TRBD2; cdr3_aa: CAHGPGTSESTDTQYF; cdr3_nt: TGTGCCCATGGACCCGGGACTAGCGAAAGCACAGATACGCAGTATTTT
v_call: TRBV28; j_call: TRBJ2-3; clone_size: NA; d_call: NA; cdr3_aa: CASSFDRELDTQYF; cdr3_nt: TGTGCCAGCAGTTTCGATCGGGAGCTAGATACGCAGTATTTT
v_call: TRBV7-9; j_call: TRBJ1-4; clone_size: once; d_call: NA; cdr3_aa: CASSRSGVANEKLFF; cdr3_nt: TGTGCCAGCAGCCGATCAGGGGTGGCTAATGAAAAACTGTTTTTT